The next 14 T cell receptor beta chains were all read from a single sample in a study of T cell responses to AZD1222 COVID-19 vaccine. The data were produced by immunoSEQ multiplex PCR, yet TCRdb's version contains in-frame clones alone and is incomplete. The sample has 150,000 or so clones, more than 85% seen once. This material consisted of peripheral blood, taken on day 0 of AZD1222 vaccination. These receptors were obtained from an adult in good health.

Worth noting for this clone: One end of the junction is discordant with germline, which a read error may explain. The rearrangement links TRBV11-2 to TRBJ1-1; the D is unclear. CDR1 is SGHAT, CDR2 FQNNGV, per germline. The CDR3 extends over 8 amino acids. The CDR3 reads CASSPRDF. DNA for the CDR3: TGTGCCAGCAGCCCTCGGGACTTT.

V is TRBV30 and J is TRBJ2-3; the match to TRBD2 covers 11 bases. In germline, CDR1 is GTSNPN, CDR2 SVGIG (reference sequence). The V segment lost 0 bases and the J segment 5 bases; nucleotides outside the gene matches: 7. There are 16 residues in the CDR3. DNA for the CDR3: TGTGCCTGGAGTGTGATGGGTAGCGGGGGGGTAGATACGCAGTATTTT. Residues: CAWSVMGSGGVDTQYF.

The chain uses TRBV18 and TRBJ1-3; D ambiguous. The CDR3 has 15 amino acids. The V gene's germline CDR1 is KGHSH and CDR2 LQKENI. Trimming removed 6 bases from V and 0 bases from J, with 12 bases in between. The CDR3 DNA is TGTGCCAGCTCCGACACTATGAGCTCTGGAAACACCATATATTTT. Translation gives CASSDTMSSGNTIYF.

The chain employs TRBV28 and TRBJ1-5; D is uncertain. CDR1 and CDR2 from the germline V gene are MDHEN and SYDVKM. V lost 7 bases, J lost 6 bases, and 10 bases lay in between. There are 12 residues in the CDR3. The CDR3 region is CASTQGPQPQHF. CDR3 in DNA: TGTGCCAGCACACAAGGCCCTCAGCCCCAGCATTTT.

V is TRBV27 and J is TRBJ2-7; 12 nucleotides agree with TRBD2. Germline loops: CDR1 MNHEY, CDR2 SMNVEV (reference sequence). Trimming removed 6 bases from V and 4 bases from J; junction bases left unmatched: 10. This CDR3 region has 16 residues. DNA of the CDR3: TGTGCCAGCAGCCCGGGTACTAGCGGGGGGTCATACGAGCAGTACTTC. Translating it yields CASSPGTSGGSYEQYF.

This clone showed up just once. CDR3 nucleotide sequence: TGTGCCACCAGTGAGGCGACTAGCGGGGCTTACAATGAGCAGTTCTTC. The encoded protein is CATSEATSGAYNEQFF. The V and J genes are TRBV24-1 and TRBJ2-1; 11 positions agree with TRBD2. V lost 4 bases and J lost 4; bases outside the gene matches: 5. Germline V lookup: CDR1 KGHDR, CDR2 SFDVKD. CDR3 length equals 16 residues.

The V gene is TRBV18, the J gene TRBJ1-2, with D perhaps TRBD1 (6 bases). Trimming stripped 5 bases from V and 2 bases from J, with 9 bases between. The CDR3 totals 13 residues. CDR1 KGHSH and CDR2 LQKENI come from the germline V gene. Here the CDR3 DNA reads TGTGCCAGCTCAGCCGGACAGAACTATGGCTACACCTTC. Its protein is CASSAGQNYGYTF.

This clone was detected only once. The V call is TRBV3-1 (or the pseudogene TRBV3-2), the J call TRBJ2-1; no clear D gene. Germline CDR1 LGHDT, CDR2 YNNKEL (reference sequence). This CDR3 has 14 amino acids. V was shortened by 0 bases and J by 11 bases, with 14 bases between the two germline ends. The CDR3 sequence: CASSQEPDPGQQFF. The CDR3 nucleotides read TGTGCCAGCAGCCAAGAGCCAGATCCGGGCCAGCAGTTCTTC.

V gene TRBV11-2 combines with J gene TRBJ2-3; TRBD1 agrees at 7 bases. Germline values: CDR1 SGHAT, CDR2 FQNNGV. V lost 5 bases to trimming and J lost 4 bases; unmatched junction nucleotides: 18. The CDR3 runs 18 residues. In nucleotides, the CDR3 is TGTGCCAGCAGCCCAATCCTCTCGGGCGCAGGGGGTGCAGATACGCAGTATTTT. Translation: CASSPILSGAGGADTQYF.

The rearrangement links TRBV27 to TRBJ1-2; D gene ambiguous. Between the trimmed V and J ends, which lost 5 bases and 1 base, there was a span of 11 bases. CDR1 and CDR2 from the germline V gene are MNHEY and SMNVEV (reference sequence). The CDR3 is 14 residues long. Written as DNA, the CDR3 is TGTGCCAGCAGTCCCCGCGGAGGTAACTATGGCTACACCTTC. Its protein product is CASSPRGGNYGYTF.

CDR3 DNA: TGTGCCAGCTCACCACCCGGGACAGGGGTTCAGCCCCAGCATTTT. Encoded protein: CASSPPGTGVQPQHF. The chain uses TRBV18 and TRBJ1-5; TRBD1 agrees at 10 bases. With V trimmed by 0 bases and J by 6 bases, 2 bases remained unmatched. The CDR3 has 15 residues. Per germline, CDR1 KGHSH and CDR2 LQKENI.

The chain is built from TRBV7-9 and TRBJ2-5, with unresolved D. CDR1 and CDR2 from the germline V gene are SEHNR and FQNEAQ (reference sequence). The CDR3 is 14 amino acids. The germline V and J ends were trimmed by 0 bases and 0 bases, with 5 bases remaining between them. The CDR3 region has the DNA TGTGCCAGCAGCTTAGCGCCAGACCAAGAGACCCAGTACTTC. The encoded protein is CASSLAPDQETQYF.

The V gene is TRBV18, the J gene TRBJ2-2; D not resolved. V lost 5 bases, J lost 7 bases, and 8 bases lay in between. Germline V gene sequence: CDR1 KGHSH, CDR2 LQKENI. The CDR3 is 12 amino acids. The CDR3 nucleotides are TGTGCCAGCTCAGGCCAGGTCGGGGAGCTGTTTTTT. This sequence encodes CASSGQVGELFF.

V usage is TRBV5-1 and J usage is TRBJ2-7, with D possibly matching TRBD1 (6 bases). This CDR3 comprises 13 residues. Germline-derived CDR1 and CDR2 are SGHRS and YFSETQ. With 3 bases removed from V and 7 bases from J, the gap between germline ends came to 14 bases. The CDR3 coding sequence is TGCGCCAGCAGCTGGGACACGAGCCTAGAGCAGTACTTC. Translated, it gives CASSWDTSLEQYF. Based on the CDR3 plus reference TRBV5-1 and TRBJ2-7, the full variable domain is KAGVTQTPRYLIKTRGQQVTLSCSPISGHRSVSWYQQTPGQGLQFLFEYFSETQRNKGNFPGRFSGRQFSNSRSEMNVSTLELGDSALYLCASSWDTSLEQYFGPGTRLTVT.